The 15 T cell receptor beta chains given below trace back to one sample, sequenced in a study of T-cell reconstitution after alpha-beta-depleted transplantation in children (dated by TCRdb to 2016 to 2017). The meaning of the sample's treatment or condition label: allogeneic hematopoietic cell transplantation with graft depleted of TCRalphabeta T cells and CD19 B cells. Receptor amplification or capture employed PCR. Sequencing instrument: Illumina HiSeq 2500. TCR library preparation used molecular barcoding, with unique molecular identifiers applied to normalize quantification of the TCRbeta repertoire. The public reads were reanalyzed by TCRdb: fastp trimming at Q25, MiXCR alignment, in-frame beta chains only. CDR3 protein sequences are deduplicated, and each keeps its most common genes and DNA. Counted in this sample were some 110,000 distinct CDR3 sequences; approximately 10% of them appeared once. The top ten hold around 34% of the sample.

The sequencing here drew on PBMCs, taken before TCRalphabeta/CD19-depleted stem cell transplant. The receptor set was obtained from a boy between 2 and 10 years old with acute lymphoblastic leukemia, due to receive a stem cell transplant.

This clonotype has only a few counts. The chain carries TRBV20-1 and TRBJ2-5, with 9 bases aligning to TRBD1. Per germline, CDR1 DFQATT and CDR2 SNEGSKA (reference sequence). Losses at the gene ends were 2 bases for V and 3 bases for J; bases not matched to a gene: 22. This CDR3 region has 20 residues. The CDR3 nucleotides read TGCAGTGCTAGACTTTTTCGGACAGGGGCATTTTCTACATCCGAAGAGACCCAGTACTTC. Translating it yields CSARLFRTGAFSTSEETQYF.

This clonotype has more than one count but fewer than ten. The chain links TRBV24-1 to TRBJ2-5; 10 nucleotides align to TRBD1. The CDR3 is made up of 15 amino acids. Per the germline V gene, CDR1 is KGHDR and CDR2 is SFDVKD. J lost 4 bases, V lost 4 bases, and 5 bases had no gene match. CDR3 nucleotides: TGTGCCACCAGTGACACGGACAGGGGGGGAGAGACCCAGTACTTC. Its translation: CATSDTDRGGETQYF.

This clonotype was detected ten times or more. The rearrangement uses TRBV5-5 and TRBJ2-4, with a tentative D call TRBD2 (5 bases). This CDR3 contains 16 residues. Trimming took 4 bases from V and 3 from J, leaving 17 bases between them. CDR1 and CDR2 from the germline V gene are SGHKS and YYEKEE (reference sequence). DNA of the CDR3: TGTGCCAGCAGCGGGCGATGGCAACTAGACAAAAACATTCAGTACTTC. Amino acids: CASSGRWQLDKNIQYF.

This chain uses TRBV10-1 with TRBJ2-1; a weak D match, TRBD1 (5 bases). V was trimmed by 2 bases and J by 5 bases, leaving 7 bases between them. Per germline, CDR1 WNHNN and CDR2 SYGVQD (reference sequence). CDR3 length equals 13 residues. The CDR3 loop is CASSEDRHNEQFF. The CDR3 DNA follows: TGCGCCAGCAGTGAGGACAGACACAATGAGCAGTTCTTC.

The rearrangement joins TRBV4-1 to TRBJ2-2; weak D call: TRBD1 (5 bases). The CDR3 covers 16 residues. V lost 6 bases, J lost 0 bases, and 14 bases lay in between. CDR1 and CDR2 (germline): MGHRA, YSYEKL. The CDR3 DNA reads as TGCGCCAGCAGGTACGCGCAGGGAACGAACACCGGGGAGCTGTTTTTT. Its protein is CASRYAQGTNTGELFF.

The sample holds many counts of this clonotype. This chain links TRBV5-1 with TRBJ2-7, with D uncertain. In germline, CDR1 is SGHRS, CDR2 YFSETQ. The CDR3 loop spans 16 amino acids. V was shortened by 0 bases and J by 3 bases, with 16 bases between the two germline ends. CDR3 bases: TGCGCCAGCAGCTTGGCAACGGATCAGAGAATCTACGAGCAGTACTTC. This gives the protein CASSLATDQRIYEQYF.

This clonotype was observed at least ten times. The chain links TRBV12-3 or TRBV12-4 to TRBJ1-1; 8 bases match TRBD1. The CDR3 is made up of 14 amino acids. After removal of 1 base from V and 3 bases from J, the junction contained 1 base not matched to a gene. The CDR3, as DNA: TGTGCCAGCAGTTTAGTACAGGGGGACACTGAAGCTTTCTTT. It is translated as CASSLVQGDTEAFF.

This chain joins TRBV20-1 and TRBJ1-2, with TRBD1 as a possible D gene (5 bases). V shed 1 base and J shed 2 bases, with 8 bases lying between them. Germline V CDR1 and CDR2: DFQATT, SNEGSKA (reference sequence). This CDR3 spans 13 amino acids. In DNA form, the CDR3 reads TGCAGTGCTAGAGTTAGGGGAAACTATGGCTACACCTTC. Translated, it gives CSARVRGNYGYTF.

The table lists this clonotype with many counts. V is TRBV7-9 and J is TRBJ2-2; the D call may be TRBD1 or TRBD2 (5 bases each). This CDR3 comprises 16 residues. The germline V gene has CDR1 SEHNR and CDR2 FQNEAQ (reference sequence). Trimming shortened V by 7 bases and J by 5 bases, and 20 bases separated the two germline ends. Here the CDR3 DNA reads TGTGCCAGCACAGGGATTGCCGGGATGAGTACCGGGGAGCTGTTTTTT. Amino acid sequence: CASTGIAGMSTGELFF.

This chain links TRBV24-1 with TRBJ2-3; D perhaps matches TRBD2 (5 bases). CDR3 length: 11 amino acids. Trimming took off 9 bases at V and 6 bases at J, with 9 bases between the two ends. Germline CDR1 is KGHDR and CDR2 is SFDVKD. DNA of the CDR3: TGTGCCACCGCGCGGGCGGATACGCAGTATTTT. It translates to CATARADTQYF.

There are a few counts of this clonotype. The rearrangement uses TRBV7-9 and TRBJ2-1, with 12 bases fitting TRBD2. This CDR3 is built from 19 residues. J gave up 4 bases and V 1 base, and 11 bases lay outside the gene matches. Germline V gene lookup returns CDR1 SEHNR and CDR2 FQNEAQ (reference sequence). CDR3 amino acids: CASSLVSRALAGGYNEQFF. The CDR3 bases are TGTGCCAGCAGCTTAGTTTCTCGGGCCCTAGCGGGAGGGTACAATGAGCAGTTCTTC.

This clonotype has more than one count but fewer than ten. The chain links TRBV24-1 to TRBJ2-7; D is ambiguous. The V end lost 0 bases, the J end lost 3 bases, and 14 bases lay between the germline ends. The CDR3 contains 16 residues. Germline lookup yields CDR1 KGHDR and CDR2 SFDVKD. The CDR3 DNA follows: TGTGCCACCAGTGATTTGCTGAAGACAATCAGCTACGAGCAGTACTTC. It encodes CATSDLLKTISYEQYF.

This clonotype was seen repeatedly, ten times or more. J is TRBJ2-1 and V is TRBV5-1; possibly TRBD1 for D (6 bases). V was clipped by 3 bases and J by 2 bases, with 9 bases between them. Germline loops: CDR1 SGHRS, CDR2 YFSETQ. This CDR3 has 14 amino acids. DNA for the CDR3: TGCGCCAGCAGCTATCCAGGGGCCTACAATGAGCAGTTCTTC. Protein sequence: CASSYPGAYNEQFF.

Judged by abundance, this clonotype is medium-sized. This sequence joins TRBV12-3 or TRBV12-4 and TRBJ2-1; D not resolved. Between the trimmed V and J ends, which lost 5 bases and 1 base, there was a span of 9 bases. CDR3 size: 14 residues. The CDR3, as DNA: TGTGCCAGCAGTCCCGGGCCTTCCTACAATGAGCAGTTCTTC. Translated: CASSPGPSYNEQFF.

The gene calls are TRBV20-1 and TRBJ2-1, with TRBD1 as a possible D gene (5 bases). Germline values: CDR1 DFQATT, CDR2 SNEGSKA (reference sequence). The CDR3 extends over 14 amino acids. V lost 1 base and J 2 bases, leaving 9 bases between the germline ends. The CDR3 reads CSARGGRAYNEQFF. CDR3 DNA sequence: TGCAGTGCTAGAGGGGGCAGGGCCTACAATGAGCAGTTCTTC.